The rows below give T cell receptor beta chains drawn from one sample of a study of Graves' ophthalmopathy and Graves' hyperthyroidism. TCRdb re-called the multiplex PCR reads through MiXCR, storing one row per CDR3 protein. The sample lists hundreds of thousands of distinct CDR3 sequences, around a fifth occurring once. The sample was peripheral blood. These receptors all stem from a woman aged 18-29 years with stable Graves' hyperthyroidism. Some clones in this sample may be carry-over from other donors' samples. CDR3s include the opening cysteine and the closing phenylalanine or tryptophan. A D gene is named only where the DNA matches it firmly. Clone size appears in some rows only: once, few, many, or a class for an expanded clone.

d_call: .
j_call: TRBJ2-7
clone_size: .
v_call: TRBV25-1
cdr3_nt: TGTGCCAGCAGTAGGTTGGGTGCAGGGGTCGACGAGCAGTACTTC
cdr3_aa: CASSRLGAGVDEQYF

d_call: .
j_call: TRBJ1-5
clone_size: many
v_call: TRBV7-9
cdr3_nt: TGTGCCAGCAGCTTAGATTCGGGACAACCCCCGCCCCAGCATTTT
cdr3_aa: CASSLDSGQPPPQHF

d_call: .
j_call: TRBJ1-5
clone_size: .
v_call: TRBV6-1
cdr3_nt: TGTGCCAGCAGTGAAGTCAGTGGGATCCAGCCCCAGCATTTT
cdr3_aa: CASSEVSGIQPQHF

d_call: .
j_call: TRBJ1-1
clone_size: many
v_call: TRBV29-1
cdr3_nt: TGCAGCGACGCAGGGAACACTGAAGCTTTCTTT
cdr3_aa: CSDAGNTEAFF

d_call: .
j_call: TRBJ1-2
clone_size: few
v_call: TRBV2
cdr3_nt: TGTGCCAGCAGCTGGTACGGGCATGGCTACACCTTC
cdr3_aa: CASSWYGHGYTF

d_call: TRBD2
j_call: TRBJ2-5
clone_size: many
v_call: TRBV7-2
cdr3_nt: TGTGCCAGCAGCTCCTGGCGGGAGTTCGTGGAGACCCAGTACTTC
cdr3_aa: CASSSWREFVETQYF

d_call: TRBD1
j_call: TRBJ1-2
clone_size: many
v_call: TRBV7-9
cdr3_nt: TGTGCCAGCAGCTTAGGGGACAGGGTTAGCTATGGCTACACCTTC
cdr3_aa: CASSLGDRVSYGYTF

d_call: .
j_call: TRBJ2-7
clone_size: many
v_call: TRBV28
cdr3_nt: TGTGCCAGCAGCCACCCCGCGGGGATATTAGGGCAGTACTTC
cdr3_aa: CASSHPAGILGQYF

d_call: .
j_call: TRBJ2-2
clone_size: many
v_call: TRBV7-2
cdr3_nt: TGTGCCAGCAGCTTCCGGGCCCTTACCGGGGAGCTGTTTTTT
cdr3_aa: CASSFRALTGELFF

d_call: TRBD1
j_call: TRBJ1-1
clone_size: many
v_call: TRBV7-3
cdr3_nt: TGTGCCAGCAGCTTCCCAAAGAAACCAGGGGGTGGAATGAACACTGAAGCTTTCTTT
cdr3_aa: CASSFPKKPGGGMNTEAFF

d_call: TRBD1
j_call: TRBJ2-7
clone_size: many
v_call: TRBV30
cdr3_nt: TGTGCCTGGAGTGTACGTCCAGGGGGTGGATACGAGCAGTACTTC
cdr3_aa: CAWSVRPGGGYEQYF

d_call: .
j_call: TRBJ2-7
clone_size: .
v_call: TRBV5-6
cdr3_nt: TGTGCCAGCAGCCTATATCTCGGCGAGGCCCACTACGAGCAGTACTTC
cdr3_aa: CASSLYLGEAHYEQYF

d_call: .
j_call: TRBJ1-5
clone_size: many
v_call: TRBV6-1
cdr3_nt: TGTGCCAGCAGTGACACAGCCAACAGCAATCAGCCCCAGCATTTT
cdr3_aa: CASSDTANSNQPQHF

d_call: .
j_call: TRBJ2-4
clone_size: .
v_call: TRBV29-1
cdr3_nt: TGCAGCCTCCGGGATTATTGGGACATTAAGTACTTC
cdr3_aa: CSLRDYWDIKYF

d_call: .
j_call: TRBJ1-1
clone_size: many
v_call: TRBV30
cdr3_nt: TGTGCCTGGAGTGCCCGGGATGAAGCTTTCTTT
cdr3_aa: CAWSARDEAFF

d_call: TRBD2
j_call: TRBJ2-7
clone_size: many
v_call: TRBV6-5
cdr3_nt: TGTGCCAGCATCACAGCGGGGGGGACGTACGAGCAGTACTTC
cdr3_aa: CASITAGGTYEQYF

d_call: TRBD2
j_call: TRBJ2-7
clone_size: many
v_call: TRBV12-3/TRBV12-4
cdr3_nt: TGTGCCAGCAGTTTAGCGGGAGGGCCCACTTACGAGCAGTACTTC
cdr3_aa: CASSLAGGPTYEQYF

d_call: TRBD2
j_call: TRBJ2-5
clone_size: .
v_call: TRBV2
cdr3_nt: TGTGCCGCAAAAAGGGAGGGGGAGACCCAGTACTTC
cdr3_aa: CAAKREGETQYF

d_call: .
j_call: TRBJ1-1
clone_size: .
v_call: TRBV30
cdr3_nt: TGTGCCTGGAGAGCCGGAGTGTCGGGCCGGGATAGGGGGACTGAAGCTTTCTTT
cdr3_aa: CAWRAGVSGRDRGTEAFF

d_call: .
j_call: TRBJ2-7
clone_size: few
v_call: TRBV11-2
cdr3_nt: TGTGCCAGCAGCCTATTCCGGGGGTATTACGAGCAGTACTTC
cdr3_aa: CASSLFRGYYEQYF

d_call: .
j_call: TRBJ2-7
clone_size: many
v_call: TRBV20-1
cdr3_nt: TGCAGTGCTAGATCCGTATCTGGGCACTACGAGCAGTACTTC
cdr3_aa: CSARSVSGHYEQYF

d_call: TRBD2
j_call: TRBJ2-5
clone_size: many
v_call: TRBV4-1
cdr3_nt: TGCGCCAGCAGCCAAGAGCGGGGGGGCGTTCCGGAGACCCAGTACTTC
cdr3_aa: CASSQERGGVPETQYF

d_call: .
j_call: TRBJ2-2
clone_size: .
v_call: TRBV18
cdr3_nt: TGTGCCAGCTCGCCAATTAGGAGCACCGGGGAGCTGTTTTTT
cdr3_aa: CASSPIRSTGELFF

d_call: TRBD1
j_call: TRBJ2-7
clone_size: .
v_call: TRBV19
cdr3_nt: TGTGCAAGTATCTCGGGGACAGGAATTATCGAGCAGTACTTC
cdr3_aa: CASISGTGIIEQYF

d_call: .
j_call: TRBJ2-7
clone_size: once
v_call: TRBV7-8
cdr3_nt: TGTGCCAGCAGCTTAGTGGGTTCTACTAGGGGCGAGCAGTACTTC
cdr3_aa: CASSLVGSTRGEQYF

d_call: .
j_call: TRBJ1-1
clone_size: many
v_call: TRBV12-3/TRBV12-4
cdr3_nt: TGTGCCAGCAGTTTCCGGGGTGAAGCTTTCTTT
cdr3_aa: CASSFRGEAFF

d_call: .
j_call: TRBJ1-1
clone_size: .
v_call: TRBV18
cdr3_nt: TGTGCCAGCTCAAATCAGGGAACTGAAGCTTTCTTT
cdr3_aa: CASSNQGTEAFF

d_call: .
j_call: TRBJ2-4
clone_size: .
v_call: TRBV3-1
cdr3_nt: TGTGCCAGCAGCCAACCCAAGGGGGTCAAAAACATTCAGTACTTC
cdr3_aa: CASSQPKGVKNIQYF

d_call: TRBD2
j_call: TRBJ2-7
clone_size: many
v_call: TRBV7-2
cdr3_nt: TGTGCCAGCAGCTTAGGACTAGCGGGAGTGTACGAGCAGTACTTC
cdr3_aa: CASSLGLAGVYEQYF

d_call: TRBD1
j_call: TRBJ1-3
clone_size: many
v_call: TRBV12-3/TRBV12-4
cdr3_nt: TGTGCCAGCAGCCGGGACAGGGGGATACATGGAAACACCATATATTTT
cdr3_aa: CASSRDRGIHGNTIYF

d_call: .
j_call: TRBJ2-2
clone_size: .
v_call: TRBV28
cdr3_nt: TGTGCCAGCAGGGAGGGGAGTAGGCACACCGGGGAGCTGTTTTTT
cdr3_aa: CASREGSRHTGELFF

d_call: TRBD1
j_call: TRBJ1-1
clone_size: .
v_call: TRBV10-1
cdr3_nt: TGCGCCAGCAGTCGTAAGGGACAGGGTGACACTGAAGCTTTCTTT
cdr3_aa: CASSRKGQGDTEAFF

d_call: .
j_call: TRBJ1-1
clone_size: many
v_call: TRBV12-5
cdr3_nt: TGTGCTAGTGGTTTGCCGGCCCACCTAGCGAAGTACGCTGAAGCTTTCTTT
cdr3_aa: CASGLPAHLAKYAEAFF

d_call: TRBD1
j_call: TRBJ1-2
clone_size: many
v_call: TRBV27
cdr3_nt: TGTGCCAGCCTACCCGAGACAGGGGCCATTAACTATGGCTACACCTTC
cdr3_aa: CASLPETGAINYGYTF

d_call: .
j_call: TRBJ1-5
clone_size: few
v_call: TRBV12-3/TRBV12-4
cdr3_nt: TGTGCCAGCAGTTCCTTGGACGGAAGCAATCAGCCCCAGCATTTT
cdr3_aa: CASSSLDGSNQPQHF

d_call: .
j_call: TRBJ2-7
clone_size: .
v_call: TRBV27
cdr3_nt: TGTGCCAGCACAATATCAGGATCCTACGAGCAGTACTTC
cdr3_aa: CASTISGSYEQYF

d_call: .
j_call: TRBJ2-1
clone_size: many
v_call: TRBV12-3/TRBV12-4
cdr3_nt: TGTGCCAGCACCCATTCGGGGGACGGTTGGAGAAATGAGCAGTTCTTC
cdr3_aa: CASTHSGDGWRNEQFF

d_call: .
j_call: TRBJ2-6
clone_size: many
v_call: TRBV6-1
cdr3_nt: TGTGCCAGCTGCTTCTCTGGGGCCAACGTCCTGACTTTC
cdr3_aa: CASCFSGANVLTF

d_call: TRBD1
j_call: TRBJ1-6
clone_size: .
v_call: TRBV11-3
cdr3_nt: TGTGCCAGCAGCTCCCGGGGGGCAGGGGGAATGCTGAATTCACCCCTCCACTTT
cdr3_aa: CASSSRGAGGMLNSPLHF

d_call: TRBD1
j_call: TRBJ1-2
clone_size: many
v_call: TRBV28
cdr3_nt: TGTGCCAGCAGTTCGTCGACAGGGCGGCGTGGCTACACCTTC
cdr3_aa: CASSSSTGRRGYTF